These T cell receptor beta chains were read from a single sample in a study of blood T cell repertoires in COVID-19. Method: immunoSEQ multiplex PCR; TCRdb's copy keeps in-frame clones and lacks some. The sample has about 410,000 clones, around 91% seen once. The source material was peripheral blood. All receptors come from a middle-aged woman with COVID-19, enrolled during active disease. Each CDR3 is given with its conserved first and last residue. The D gene is left open where the match is weak. Expanded clones are given a class, and other clones once, few, many or no size at all.

j_gene	d_gene	abundance	v_gene	len	CDR3nt	CDR3aa
TRBJ2-3	TRBD2	NA	TRBV7-9	16	TGTGCCAGCAGCTTAGGGACTAGCGGGAGCACAGATACGCAGTATTTT	CASSLGTSGSTDTQYF
TRBJ1-2	NA	NA	TRBV5-1	14	TGCGCCAGCAGCGACCCAGGGCGCGACTATGGCTACACCTTC	CASSDPGRDYGYTF
TRBJ2-5	TRBD2	NA	TRBV2	14	TGTGCCAGCAGGCCCACTAGCGGGGCTGAGACCCAGTACTTC	CASRPTSGAETQYF
TRBJ1-5	NA	NA	TRBV9	16	TGTGCCAGCAGCCCCCGTAGGAGGGCTAGCAATCAGCCCCAGCATTTT	CASSPRRRASNQPQHF
TRBJ2-7	TRBD1	NA	TRBV5-1	16	TGCGCCAGCAGCTTGGGATCCTCGGGACAGTTCTACGAGCAGTACTTC	CASSLGSSGQFYEQYF
TRBJ1-2	TRBD1	few	TRBV9	14	TGTGCCAGCAGCGTAACAGGGGCGGACTATGGCTACACCTTC	CASSVTGADYGYTF
TRBJ2-1	TRBD1	NA	TRBV5-5	16	TGTGCCAGCAGCTTGATCCCAGGGGGCCTCGACAATGAGCAGTTCTTC	CASSLIPGGLDNEQFF
TRBJ2-5	TRBD2	NA	TRBV5-1	17	TGCGCCAGCAGCTCCAATGGGGCTAGCGGGGAACAAGAGACCCAGTACTTC	CASSSNGASGEQETQYF
TRBJ2-7	TRBD2	NA	TRBV30	13	TGTGCCTGGAGTACGACTAGCGGGATCGAGCAGTACTTC	CAWSTTSGIEQYF
TRBJ2-7	NA	NA	TRBV29-1	13	TGCAGCGCCGCTAGCTCGACCTACTACGAGCAGTACTTC	CSAASSTYYEQYF
TRBJ1-1	NA	NA	TRBV6-5	11	TGTGCCAGCAGATGGGGCAGTGAAGCTTTCTTT	CASRWGSEAFF
TRBJ2-6	NA	NA	TRBV3-1/TRBV3-2	18	TGTGCCAGCAGCCAAGAAGGCGGCAGCCTCTCTGGGGCCAACGTCCTGACTTTC	CASSQEGGSLSGANVLTF
TRBJ1-5	NA	NA	TRBV28	11	TGTGCCAGCGGAGGAACACAGCCCCAGCATTTT	CASGGTQPQHF
TRBJ1-6	NA	NA	TRBV28	15	TGTGCCAGCCGAATCAAGGAGCTGAGCAATTCACCCCTCCACTTT	CASRIKELSNSPLHF
TRBJ2-2	TRBD1	NA	TRBV3-1/TRBV3-2	15	TGTGCCAGCAGCTCCCGGACAGGGAGGACCGGGGAGCTGTTTTTT	CASSSRTGRTGELFF
TRBJ1-2	NA	NA	TRBV28	14	TGTGCCAGCAGTTGGGGGCGGGAGAACTATGGCTACACCTTC	CASSWGRENYGYTF
TRBJ1-3	NA	NA	TRBV18	16	TGTGCCAGCTCACCTTACCTGACAGCCTCTGGAAACACCATATATTTT	CASSPYLTASGNTIYF
TRBJ2-7	TRBD1	once	TRBV6-5	14	TGTGCCAGCAGTTACCGGGACAGACCCTACGAGCAGTACTTC	CASSYRDRPYEQYF
TRBJ1-5	NA	NA	TRBV28	15	TGTGCCAGCAGTTTACAGGGGCCGGGTAATCAGCCCCAGCATTTT	CASSLQGPGNQPQHF
TRBJ2-7	NA	NA	TRBV4-3	14	TGCGCCAGCAGCCAAGAGCCCATCTCAGGCGAGCAGTACTTC	CASSQEPISGEQYF
TRBJ1-1	TRBD1	NA	TRBV30	14	TGTGCCTGGGGGAAGGGGGCGGGGGGAATTGAAGCTTTCTTT	CAWGKGAGGIEAFF
TRBJ1-1	NA	once	TRBV3-1/TRBV3-2	14	TGTGCCAGCAGCCAAGATGGGCAGGGCCCTGAAGCTTTCTTT	CASSQDGQGPEAFF
TRBJ1-5	TRBD1	NA	TRBV15	16	TGTGCCACCAGCAGGAACCGACAGGGGGGCAATCAGCCCCAGCATTTT	CATSRNRQGGNQPQHF
TRBJ2-6	TRBD1	once	TRBV11-3	17	TGTGCCAGCAGCTCTAAGACCCGGACAGGGCGAGCCAACGTCCTGACTTTC	CASSSKTRTGRANVLTF
TRBJ1-1	NA	NA	TRBV5-1	15	TGCGCCAGCAGCTTGGGGCTAGGGGGACCCACTGAAGCTTTCTTT	CASSLGLGGPTEAFF
TRBJ2-7	TRBD1	NA	TRBV13	14	TGTGCCAGCAGCTTAAACGGCAGGGGGTACGAGCAGTACTTC	CASSLNGRGYEQYF
TRBJ2-1	TRBD2	NA	TRBV6-4	15	TGTGCCAGCAGTGGGGGACTAGCGGGAAATAATGAGCAGTTCTTC	CASSGGLAGNNEQFF
TRBJ1-2	NA	NA	TRBV7-2	15	TGTGCCAGCAGCAACCCTCCCGGAAGCGGCTATGGCTACACCTTC	CASSNPPGSGYGYTF
TRBJ2-7	TRBD1	NA	TRBV27	15	TGTGCCAGCAGTTTATCGGACAGGCTCCCCTACGAGCAGTACTTC	CASSLSDRLPYEQYF
TRBJ1-1	NA	NA	TRBV27	12	TGTGCCAGCAGTTTAAGAGGGTTTGAAGCTTTCTTT	CASSLRGFEAFF
TRBJ1-5	NA	NA	TRBV7-2	15	TGTGCCAGCAGACACAGCGGGACACCCGATCAGCCCCAGCATTTT	CASRHSGTPDQPQHF
TRBJ1-6	TRBD1	NA	TRBV30	18	TGTGCCTGGAGTGTACAACGGACAGGGAGACCGAATAATTCACCCCTCCACTTT	CAWSVQRTGRPNNSPLHF
TRBJ2-1	NA	NA	TRBV5-1	17	TGCGCCAGCAGCCATCCCCCCCGGGGGACCTCCTACAATGAGCAGTTCTTC	CASSHPPRGTSYNEQFF
TRBJ2-3	NA	once	TRBV24-1	15	TGTGCCACCAGTGATTTGGAGGGGGGCACAGATACGCAGTATTTT	CATSDLEGGTDTQYF
TRBJ2-1	NA	NA	TRBV5-5	18	TGTGCCAGCAGCGGACAGCGCTCCCCGGGAACTTCGGGGAATGAGCAGTTCTTC	CASSGQRSPGTSGNEQFF
TRBJ2-3	NA	NA	TRBV3-1/TRBV3-2	15	TGTGCCAGCAGCCACCAGGGGTTGTGGACAGATACGCAGTATTTT	CASSHQGLWTDTQYF
TRBJ1-1	TRBD1	NA	TRBV9	14	TGTGCCAGCACCCGGACAGGTTCGAACACTGAAGCTTTCTTT	CASTRTGSNTEAFF
TRBJ1-1	NA	NA	TRBV6-5	14	TGTGCCAGCAGTTACCTCCCAGGGCCTAGTGAAGCTTTCTTT	CASSYLPGPSEAFF
TRBJ2-5	TRBD1	NA	TRBV27	16	TGTGCCAGCAGTCACTTCGTGACAGGGGGCGTGGAGACCCAGTACTTC	CASSHFVTGGVETQYF
TRBJ2-7	TRBD1	NA	TRBV28	15	TGTGCCAGCAGCCGGCCGGGACAGCGTGTCTACGAGCAGTACTTC	CASSRPGQRVYEQYF
TRBJ2-7	NA	once	TRBV6-4	12	TGTGCCAGCAGTGACGGGGAGGACGAGCAGTACTTC	CASSDGEDEQYF
TRBJ1-3	TRBD1	NA	TRBV7-2	14	TGTGCCAGCAGCCCGCAGGGGGCTGGAAACACCATATATTTT	CASSPQGAGNTIYF
TRBJ1-2	TRBD1	NA	TRBV2	15	TGTGCCAGCAGTCCGCTTACAGGGGGCGCTGATGGCTACACCTTC	CASSPLTGGADGYTF
TRBJ1-1	TRBD1	NA	TRBV25-1	14	TGTGCCAGCACCACCCACGACAGGGACACTGAAGCTTTCTTT	CASTTHDRDTEAFF
TRBJ2-7	TRBD1	NA	TRBV28	17	TGTGCCAGCAGACTTCCTCCGACAGGGGGCTACGCCTACGAGCAGTACTTC	CASRLPPTGGYAYEQYF
TRBJ1-1	NA	NA	TRBV29-1	14	TGCAGCGTTGAAGGGCGGTTGGGGCCAGAGCTAGCTTTCTTT	CSVEGRLGPELAFF
TRBJ2-3	NA	NA	TRBV9	15	TGTGCCAGCAGGCCAACAGGGTTAGGCACAGATACGCAGTATTTT	CASRPTGLGTDTQYF
TRBJ1-2	NA	once	TRBV28	12	TGTGCCAGCGCCGGTGGTGGCTATGGCTACACCTTC	CASAGGGYGYTF
TRBJ2-2	NA	NA	TRBV6-5	14	TGTGCCAGCAGTTACGGAGGATACACCGGGGAGCTGTTTTTT	CASSYGGYTGELFF